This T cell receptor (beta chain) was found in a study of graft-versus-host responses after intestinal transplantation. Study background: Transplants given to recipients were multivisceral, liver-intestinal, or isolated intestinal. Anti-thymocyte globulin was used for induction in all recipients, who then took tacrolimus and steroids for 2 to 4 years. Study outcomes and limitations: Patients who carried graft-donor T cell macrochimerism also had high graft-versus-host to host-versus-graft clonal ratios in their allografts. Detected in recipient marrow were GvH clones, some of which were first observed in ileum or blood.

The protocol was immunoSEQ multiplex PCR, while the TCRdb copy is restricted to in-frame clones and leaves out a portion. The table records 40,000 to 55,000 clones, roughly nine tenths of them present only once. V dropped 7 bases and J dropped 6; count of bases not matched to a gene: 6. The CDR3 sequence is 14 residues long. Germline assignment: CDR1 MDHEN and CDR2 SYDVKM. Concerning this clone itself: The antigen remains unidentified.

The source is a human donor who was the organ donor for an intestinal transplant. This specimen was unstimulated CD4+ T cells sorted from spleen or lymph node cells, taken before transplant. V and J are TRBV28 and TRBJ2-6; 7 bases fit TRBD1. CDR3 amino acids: CASNLQGKANVLTF. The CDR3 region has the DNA TGTGCCAGCAACTTACAGGGGAAGGCCAACGTCCTGACTTTC.